Sequencing of this TCR beta chain was carried out in a study of blood T cell repertoires in COVID-19. Original methodology: Reference gene primer amplification gave estimated nucleated cell counts. Data came from immunoSEQ multiplex PCR; TCRdb stores just in-frame clones and leaves some out. V, J and clone size were drawn from that table, and D and trimming were deduced from the DNA. This sample yields a few hundred thousand clones, of which approximately 88% are seen a single time; 10% to 13% belongs to the top ten. The V gene lost 4 bases and the J gene lost 4 bases, with 13 bases spanning the gap. Germline lookup yields CDR1 KGHDR and CDR2 SFDVKD. The CDR3 spans 15 residues.

Sequenced material: peripheral blood. The clonotype comes from a woman aged 70-85 years with COVID-19, enrolled during active disease. The chain carries TRBV24-1 and TRBJ1-5; D remains unclear. CDR3 loop: CATSDTARGNQPQHF. CDR3 nucleotides: TGTGCCACCAGTGACACAGCCCGTGGGAATCAGCCCCAGCATTTT.